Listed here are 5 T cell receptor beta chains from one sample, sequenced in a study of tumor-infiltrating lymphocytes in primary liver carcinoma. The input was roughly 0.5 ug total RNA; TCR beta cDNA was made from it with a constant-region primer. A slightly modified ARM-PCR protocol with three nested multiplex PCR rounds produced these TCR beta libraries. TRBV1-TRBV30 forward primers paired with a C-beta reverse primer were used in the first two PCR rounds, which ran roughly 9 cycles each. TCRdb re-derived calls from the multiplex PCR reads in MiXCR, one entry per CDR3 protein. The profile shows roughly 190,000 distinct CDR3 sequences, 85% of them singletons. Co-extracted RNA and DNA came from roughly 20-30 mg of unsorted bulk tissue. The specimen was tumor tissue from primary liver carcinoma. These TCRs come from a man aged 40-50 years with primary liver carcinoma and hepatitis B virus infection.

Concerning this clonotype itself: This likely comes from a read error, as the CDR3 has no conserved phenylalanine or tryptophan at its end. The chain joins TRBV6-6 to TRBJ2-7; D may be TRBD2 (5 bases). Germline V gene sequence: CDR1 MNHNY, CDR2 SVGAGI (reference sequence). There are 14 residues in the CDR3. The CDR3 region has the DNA TGTGCCAACAGTTACTCGGGGTGGGGAAGCGAGCAGTACCTC. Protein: CANSYSGWGSEQYL.

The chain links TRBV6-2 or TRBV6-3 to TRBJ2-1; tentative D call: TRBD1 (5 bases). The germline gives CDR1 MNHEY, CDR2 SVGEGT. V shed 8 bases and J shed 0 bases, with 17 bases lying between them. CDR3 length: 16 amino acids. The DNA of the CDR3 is TGTGCCAGCGACGGACATGTCCTTAGCTCCTACAATGAGCAGTTCTTC. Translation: CASDGHVLSSYNEQFF.

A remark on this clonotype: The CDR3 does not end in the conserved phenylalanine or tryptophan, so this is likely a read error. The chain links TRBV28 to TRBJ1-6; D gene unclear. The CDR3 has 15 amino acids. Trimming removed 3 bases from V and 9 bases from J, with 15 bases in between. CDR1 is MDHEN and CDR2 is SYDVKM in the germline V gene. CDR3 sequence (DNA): TGTGCCAGCAGTTTGGGTTTAACAAATATTTCACCCCTCCACTTG. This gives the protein CASSLGLTNISPLHL.

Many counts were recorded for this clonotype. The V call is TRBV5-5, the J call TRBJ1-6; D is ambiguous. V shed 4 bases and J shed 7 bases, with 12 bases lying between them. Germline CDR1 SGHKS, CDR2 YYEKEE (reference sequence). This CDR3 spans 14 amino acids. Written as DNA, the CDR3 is TGTGCCAGCAGCCTGGTTGACCCCAATTCACCCCTCCACTTT. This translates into CASSLVDPNSPLHF.

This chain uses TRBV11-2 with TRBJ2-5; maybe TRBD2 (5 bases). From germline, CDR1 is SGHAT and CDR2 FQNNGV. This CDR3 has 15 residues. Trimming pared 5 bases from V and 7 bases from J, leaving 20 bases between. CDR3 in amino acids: CASSTRSAPAVTQYF. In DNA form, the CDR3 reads TGTGCCAGCAGCACCCGGTCAGCCCCAGCGGTGACCCAGTACTTC.